Detailed here is one T cell receptor (beta chain). Its recognized antigen is unknown. The input lacks base qualities; no much larger clone sits a single base away. The CDR3, from cysteine to phenylalanine, totals 13 residues. Of all the DNA, just the CDR3 is kept, 39 bases in frame from base 1. Sequences SGHNT (CDR1) and YYREEE (CDR2) are obtained from the germline V gene (reference sequence). V is pared back by 2 bases and J by 10 bases, with 15 bases lying between the germline termini. The data derive from a study of blood T cell repertoires in COVID-19 (TCRdb year 2020). In terms of the full investigation: Samples from collaborators originated in the United States, Italy and Spain and spanned both the acute and convalescent phases of COVID-19. A de-identified subject ID, COVID-19 status, age in years and sex were almost always included in the sample metadata. The dataset comprised deeply sampled blood TCRbeta repertoires from subjects exposed to, actively infected with, or recovered from COVID-19. A freely available public database, intended as a resource for researchers studying the immune response to SARS-CoV-2, is where the repertoires were released. HLA class I and class II types, where available, came from metadata supplied by the sample provider rather than from assay-based typing. Samples came from the ongoing ImmuneRACE study (first 160 participants) plus 1,254 subjects from 6 global collaborators. The prospective study material was composed of cDNA or gDNA derived from T cells, B-cell-depleted T cells, or PBMCs. Overall study results and their limits: How much clinical and demographic metadata was included differed by source and by participant, and the metadata was provided uncurated.

The immunoSEQ Assay, a bias-controlled multiplex PCR, was used to amplify TCRbeta CDR3 regions from genomic DNA. Per the authors' processing: Nucleated cell counts per sample were estimated from amplification of reference gene primers within the assay. To quantify the absolute abundance of each unique TCRbeta CDR3 rearrangement, sequence reads were collapsed and filtered. For each sample, productive Simpson clonality was calculated as the square root of Simpson's diversity index across productive rearrangements. TCRdb retrieved this table from immuneACCESS and kept in-frame rearrangements only. Not all clones are present; in checked studies, unresolved V genes account for under half, and no reason is known for the remainder. That table is the source of V, J and clone size, and D and trimming were worked out from the DNA. The sample contains about 210,000 clones, 84% of them found a single time. Approximately 8% of the sample belongs to the ten largest clones.

Whole blood was collected in K2EDTA tubes by collaborating institutions according to the institutions' own protocols. Collaborator samples were shipped for TCRbeta analysis as frozen whole blood, isolated PBMCs, or DNA extracted from either sample type. The receptor comes from a woman in her 50s with active or convalescent COVID-19. The chain joins TRBV5-4 to TRBJ1-1, with no confidently assigned D gene. The sample comprised peripheral blood. The CDR3 has the sequence CASSLPGSPVAFF. Read as DNA, the sequence is TGTGCCAGCAGCTTACCGGGGTCCCCGGTAGCTTTCTTT.